A selection of T cell receptor beta chains follows, all from one sample in a study of CD8 T cells in ankylosing spondylitis. MiXCR, run by TCRdb on the 5' RACE reads, gives a single entry per CDR3 protein. The sample shows more than 400,000 distinct CDR3 sequences, under 5.5% of them seen only once. Sample: blood, either unsorted or a sorted T cell fraction (not recorded which). The origin of the receptors is a male donor with ankylosing spondylitis. The CDR3 runs from the conserved cysteine through the conserved F or W. D genes are given only for firm matches. Not all rows give a size; the values are once, few, many and, for expanded clones, a class.

d_gene,j_gene,v_gene,abundance,CDR3aa,CDR3nt
TRBD2,TRBJ2-1,TRBV20-1,many,CSARGASGGRNEQFF,TGCAGTGCTAGAGGGGCTAGCGGGGGGAGGAATGAGCAGTTCTTC
-,TRBJ2-1,TRBV7-2,-,CASSLLAGTNEQFF,TGTGCCAGCAGCCTCTTAGCCGGGACCAATGAGCAGTTCTTC
TRBD1,TRBJ1-1,TRBV6-2/TRBV6-3,few,CATKDRVDTEAFF,TGTGCCACCAAGGACAGGGTGGACACTGAAGCTTTCTTT
-,TRBJ2-7,TRBV28,many,CASSYPYSVEQYF,TGTGCCAGCAGTTACCCCTATTCAGTCGAGCAGTACTTC
-,TRBJ1-1,TRBV6-1,many,CASSRTGYTEAFF,TGTGCCAGCAGTCGAACAGGGTACACTGAAGCTTTCTTT
-,TRBJ1-1,TRBV20-1,many,CSAREGFGTEAFF,TGCAGTGCTAGAGAAGGGTTTGGCACTGAAGCTTTCTTT
-,TRBJ1-5,TRBV3-1,many,CASSQGPDNQPQHF,TGTGCCAGCAGCCAAGGGCCTGACAATCAGCCCCAGCATTTT
TRBD1,TRBJ1-2,TRBV7-8,many,CASSRQGWQGGYTF,TGTGCCAGCAGTAGACAGGGATGGCAGGGCGGCTACACCTTC
TRBD1,TRBJ2-6,TRBV11-1,-,CASSLVRPTGRALGANVLTF,TGTGCCAGCAGCTTAGTCCGCCCGACAGGGCGCGCGTTAGGGGCCAACGTCCTGACTTTC
TRBD1,TRBJ1-5,TRBV20-1,many,CSVTIGGHNQPQHF,TGCAGTGTTACCATAGGGGGCCACAATCAGCCCCAGCATTTT
TRBD1,TRBJ1-3,TRBV20-1,many,CSGLNTGTGLNTIYF,TGCAGTGGGCTAAATACCGGGACAGGCCTAAACACCATATATTTT
TRBD1,TRBJ2-3,TRBV7-2,few,CASSPGQGAADTQYF,TGTGCCAGCAGCCCCGGACAGGGGGCGGCAGATACGCAGTATTTT
-,TRBJ1-1,TRBV7-3,many,CASSTIPGSHTEAFF,TGTGCCAGCAGCACGATACCTGGCAGCCACACTGAAGCTTTCTTT
-,TRBJ1-6,TRBV20-1,many,CSATTGSSYNSPLHF,TGCAGTGCTACCACAGGGAGCTCCTATAATTCACCCCTCCACTTT
-,TRBJ1-6,TRBV15,many,CATSEDLNSPLHF,TGTGCCACCAGCGAGGATCTAAATTCACCCCTCCACTTT
-,TRBJ2-1,TRBV12-5,many,CASGLRPDVNCEQFF,TGTGCTAGTGGTCTCCGACCGGATGTGAATTGTGAGCAGTTCTTC
TRBD2,TRBJ2-7,TRBV7-2,many,CASSLGAGVSYEQYF,TGTGCCAGCAGCTTAGGGGCGGGAGTTTCCTACGAGCAGTACTTC
-,TRBJ2-7,TRBV5-1,-,CASSPAQGGVHEQYF,TGCGCCAGCAGCCCGGCCCAGGGTGGGGTCCACGAGCAGTACTTC
TRBD2,TRBJ2-1,TRBV7-2,many,CASSTRAGVGNEQFF,TGTGCCAGCAGCACCCGAGCGGGAGTAGGGAATGAGCAGTTCTTC
TRBD2,TRBJ2-7,TRBV5-6,-,CASGPQLPRTSGSHEQYF,TGTGCCAGCGGCCCCCAGCTCCCAAGGACTAGCGGGAGCCACGAGCAGTACTTC
-,TRBJ2-5,TRBV28,many,CASSSDRVQETQYF,TGTGCCAGCAGTTCAGATCGAGTTCAAGAGACCCAGTACTTC
-,TRBJ2-1,TRBV3-1,many,CASSQVWLVAYNEQFF,TGTGCCAGCAGCCAAGTGTGGCTAGTAGCCTACAATGAGCAGTTCTTC
-,TRBJ2-1,TRBV14,-,CASSQDYLPYNEQFF,TGTGCCAGCAGCCAAGATTACCTACCCTACAATGAGCAGTTCTTC
-,TRBJ2-5,TRBV6-2/TRBV6-3,many,CASTRMETQYF,TGTGCCAGCACTAGGATGGAGACCCAGTACTTC
TRBD2,TRBJ2-1,TRBV7-2,many,CASSLDWSGIGEQFF,TGTGCCAGCAGCTTAGACTGGAGCGGGATCGGTGAGCAGTTCTTC
TRBD1,TRBJ2-2,TRBV27,many,CASSFSRGRGTGELFF,TGTGCCAGCAGTTTTTCCAGGGGGCGAGGCACCGGGGAGCTGTTTTTT
-,TRBJ2-2,TRBV2,many,CASSEGAGAGELFF,TGTGCCAGCAGTGAAGGGGCAGGGGCCGGGGAGCTGTTTTTT
-,TRBJ2-1,TRBV5-1,-,CASSPGGVTEQFF,TGCGCCAGCAGCCCGGGGGGCGTAACTGAGCAGTTCTTC
-,TRBJ2-7,TRBV5-6,many,CASSSGQRSYEQYF,TGCGCCAGCAGCTCCGGACAAAGATCCTACGAGCAGTACTTC